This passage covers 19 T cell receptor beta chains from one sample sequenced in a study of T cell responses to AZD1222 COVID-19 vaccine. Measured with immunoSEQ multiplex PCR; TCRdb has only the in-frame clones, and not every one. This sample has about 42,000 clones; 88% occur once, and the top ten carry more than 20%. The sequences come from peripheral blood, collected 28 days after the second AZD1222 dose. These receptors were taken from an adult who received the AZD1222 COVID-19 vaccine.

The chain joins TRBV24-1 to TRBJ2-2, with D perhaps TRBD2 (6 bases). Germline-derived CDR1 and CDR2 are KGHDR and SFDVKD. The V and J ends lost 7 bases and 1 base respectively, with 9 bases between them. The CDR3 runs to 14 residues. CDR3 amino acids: CATSGGLNTGELFF. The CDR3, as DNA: TGTGCCACCAGCGGGGGACTGAACACCGGGGAGCTGTTTTTT.

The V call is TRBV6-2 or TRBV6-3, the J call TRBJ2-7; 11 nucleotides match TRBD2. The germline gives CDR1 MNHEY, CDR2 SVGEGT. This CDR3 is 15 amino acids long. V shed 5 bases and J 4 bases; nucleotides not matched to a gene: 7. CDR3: CASSGGLAGPYEQYF. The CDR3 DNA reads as TGTGCCAGCAGTGGTGGACTAGCGGGTCCGTACGAGCAGTACTTC.

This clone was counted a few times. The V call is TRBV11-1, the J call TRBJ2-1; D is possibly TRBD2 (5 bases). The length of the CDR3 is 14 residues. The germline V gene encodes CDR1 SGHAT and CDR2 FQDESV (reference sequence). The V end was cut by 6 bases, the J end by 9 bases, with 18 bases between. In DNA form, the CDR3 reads TGTGCCAGCAGTGCCGTCGGGGTGAGTCCTGAGCAGTTCTTC. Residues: CASSAVGVSPEQFF.

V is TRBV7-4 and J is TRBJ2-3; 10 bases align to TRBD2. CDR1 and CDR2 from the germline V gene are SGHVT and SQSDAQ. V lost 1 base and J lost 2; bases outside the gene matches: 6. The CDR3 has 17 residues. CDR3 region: CASSLEREGPPTDTQYF. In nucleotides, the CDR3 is TGTGCCAGCAGCTTAGAGCGGGAGGGCCCCCCCACAGATACGCAGTATTTT.

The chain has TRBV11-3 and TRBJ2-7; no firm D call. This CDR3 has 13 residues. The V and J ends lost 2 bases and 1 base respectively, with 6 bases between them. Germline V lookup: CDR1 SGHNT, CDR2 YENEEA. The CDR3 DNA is TGTGCCAGCAGCTTAAACCCTTCCTACGAGCAGTACTTC. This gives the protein CASSLNPSYEQYF. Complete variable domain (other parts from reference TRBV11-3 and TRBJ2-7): EAGVVQSPRYKIIEKKQPVAFWCNPISGHNTLYWYLQNLGQGPELLIRYENEEAVDDSQLPKDRFSAERLKGVDSTLKIQPAELGDSAVYLCASSLNPSYEQYFGPGTRLTVT.

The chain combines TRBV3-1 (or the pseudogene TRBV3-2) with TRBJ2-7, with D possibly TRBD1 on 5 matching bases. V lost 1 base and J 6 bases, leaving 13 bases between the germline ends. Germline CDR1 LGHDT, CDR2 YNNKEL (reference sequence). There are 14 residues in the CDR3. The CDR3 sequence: CASSQVKGASEQYF. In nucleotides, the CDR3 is TGTGCCAGCAGCCAAGTTAAAGGGGCAAGCGAGCAGTACTTC.

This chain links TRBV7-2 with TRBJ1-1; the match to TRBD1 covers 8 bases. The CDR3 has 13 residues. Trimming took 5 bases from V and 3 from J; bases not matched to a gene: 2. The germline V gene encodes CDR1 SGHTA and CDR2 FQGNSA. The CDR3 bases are TGTGCCAGCAGCACAGGGGGGCACACTGAAGCTTTCTTT. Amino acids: CASSTGGHTEAFF.

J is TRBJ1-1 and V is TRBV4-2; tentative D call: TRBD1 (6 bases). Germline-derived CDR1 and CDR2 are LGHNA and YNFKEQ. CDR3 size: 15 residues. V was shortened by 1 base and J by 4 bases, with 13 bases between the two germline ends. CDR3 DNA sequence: TGTGCCAGCAGCCAAGTGCGGGGGGCCGGCACTGAAGCTTTCTTT. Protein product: CASSQVRGAGTEAFF.

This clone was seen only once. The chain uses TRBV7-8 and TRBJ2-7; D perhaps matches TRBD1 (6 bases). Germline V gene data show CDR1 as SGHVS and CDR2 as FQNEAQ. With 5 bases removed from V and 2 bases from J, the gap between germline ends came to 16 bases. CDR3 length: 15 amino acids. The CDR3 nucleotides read TGTGCCAGCAGCATCATACAGGGAGCGACCTACGAGCAGTACTTC. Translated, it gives CASSIIQGATYEQYF.

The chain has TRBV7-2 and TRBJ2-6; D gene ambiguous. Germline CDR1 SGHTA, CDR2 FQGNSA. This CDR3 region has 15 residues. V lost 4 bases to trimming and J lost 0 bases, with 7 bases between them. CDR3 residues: CASSSWTSGANVLTF. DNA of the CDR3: TGTGCCAGCAGCTCTTGGACCTCTGGGGCCAACGTCCTGACTTTC.

The CDR3 DNA sequence: TGCGCCAGCAGTCAATCCGGACAGGGGGAAGTAAAACTGTTTTTT. Translating gives CASSQSGQGEVKLFF. The chain links TRBV23-1 to TRBJ1-4, with 10 positions matching TRBD1. TRBV23-1 is known as an ORF, though its function is uncertain. The CDR3 spans 15 residues. The trim removed 0 bases at V and 10 bases at J, leaving 5 bases unmatched.

CDR3 DNA sequence: TGTGCCAGCAGCCCCCGGGGTAGCGGGACTTACAATGAGCAGTTCTTC. Residues: CASSPRGSGTYNEQFF. The V call is TRBV9, the J call TRBJ2-1, with TRBD2 matching 8 bases. J was trimmed by 4 bases and V by 4 bases; bases with no gene match: 10. The CDR3 runs 16 residues. Germline V gene sequence: CDR1 SGDLS, CDR2 YYNGEE.

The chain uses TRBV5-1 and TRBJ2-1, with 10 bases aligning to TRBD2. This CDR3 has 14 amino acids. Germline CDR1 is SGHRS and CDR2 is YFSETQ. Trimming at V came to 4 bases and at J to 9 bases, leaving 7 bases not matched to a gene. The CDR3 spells CASSDGLADTEQFF. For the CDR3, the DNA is TGCGCCAGCAGCGACGGACTAGCGGACACTGAGCAGTTCTTC.

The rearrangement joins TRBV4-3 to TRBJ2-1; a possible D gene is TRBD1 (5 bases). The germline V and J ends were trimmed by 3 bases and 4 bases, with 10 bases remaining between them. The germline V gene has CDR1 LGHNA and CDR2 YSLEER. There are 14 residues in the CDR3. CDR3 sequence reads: CASSHPRGYNEQFF. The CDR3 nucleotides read TGCGCCAGCAGCCACCCAAGGGGTTACAATGAGCAGTTCTTC.

As DNA, the CDR3 is TGCGCCAGCAGCCGTGGATCCGAAGGAAACACCATATATTTT. It is translated as CASSRGSEGNTIYF. The chain recombines TRBV5-1 with TRBJ1-3, with D hard to call. CDR3 length: 14 residues. Trimming left V 4 bases short and J 4 bases short, with 12 bases between. Germline loops: CDR1 SGHRS, CDR2 YFSETQ.

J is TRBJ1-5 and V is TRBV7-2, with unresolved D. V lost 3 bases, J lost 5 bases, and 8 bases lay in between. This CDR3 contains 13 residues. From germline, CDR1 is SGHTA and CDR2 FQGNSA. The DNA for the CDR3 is TGTGCCAGCAGCTTCTCTGGGTATCAGCCCCAGCATTTT. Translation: CASSFSGYQPQHF.

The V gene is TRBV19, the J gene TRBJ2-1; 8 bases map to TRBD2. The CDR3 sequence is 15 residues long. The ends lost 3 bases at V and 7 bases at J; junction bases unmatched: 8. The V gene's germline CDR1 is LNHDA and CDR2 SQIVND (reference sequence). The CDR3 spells CASSISAGAVNEQFF. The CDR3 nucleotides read TGTGCCAGTAGTATCTCAGCGGGAGCCGTAAATGAGCAGTTCTTC.

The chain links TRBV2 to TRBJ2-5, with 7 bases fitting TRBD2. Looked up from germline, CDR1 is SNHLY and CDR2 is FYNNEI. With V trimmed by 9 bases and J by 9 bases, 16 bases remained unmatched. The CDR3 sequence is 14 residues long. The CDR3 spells CASPPGGGFSPQYF. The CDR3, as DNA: TGTGCCAGTCCGCCGGGGGGTGGGTTTAGTCCCCAGTACTTC.

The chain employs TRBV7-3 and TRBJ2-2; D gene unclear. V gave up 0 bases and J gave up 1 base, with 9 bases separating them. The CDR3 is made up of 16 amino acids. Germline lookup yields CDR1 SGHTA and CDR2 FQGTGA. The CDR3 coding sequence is TGTGCCAGCAGCTTAACCCGAATACAGAACACCGGGGAGCTGTTTTTT. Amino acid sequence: CASSLTRIQNTGELFF.